A single sample gave rise to the 5 T cell receptor beta chains below, sequenced in a study of T-cell reconstitution after alpha-beta-depleted transplantation in children. Unique molecular identifiers were incorporated during preparation of the TCRbeta library. TCRdb used MiXCR to reprocess the PCR reads, holding one entry per CDR3 protein. Here the sample spans over 200,000 distinct CDR3 sequences, roughly 9% being singletons. The sequencing used PBMCs from the stem cell graft donor, collected from the stem cell graft. The source is a human donor who donated a stem cell graft to a child with acute lymphoblastic leukemia.

This clonotype was seen ten or more times. The chain combines TRBV5-1 with TRBJ2-2; D remains unclear. The V gene's germline CDR1 is SGHRS and CDR2 YFSETQ. V was pared by 2 bases and J by 0 bases, with 8 bases between. CDR3 length equals 15 residues. CDR3 DNA: TGCGCCAGCAGCTTCGCAGAGACGAACACCGGGGAGCTGTTTTTT. Translating gives CASSFAETNTGELFF.

This clonotype has only a few counts. The rearrangement joins TRBV7-2 to TRBJ2-3; D remains ambiguous. Trimming pared 0 bases from V and 4 bases from J, leaving 20 bases between. CDR1 is SGHTA and CDR2 is FQGNSA in the germline V gene. The CDR3 runs 18 residues. DNA of the CDR3: TGTGCCAGCAGCTTAGCGCCTCTCTGGCTAGATGGGGCAGATACGCAGTATTTT. Its protein is CASSLAPLWLDGADTQYF.

This clonotype was picked up a small number of times. The gene calls are TRBV11-3 and TRBJ2-7, with 9 bases fitting TRBD1. Germline assignment: CDR1 SGHNT and CDR2 YENEEA. CDR3 length: 16 amino acids. The trim removed 2 bases at V and 7 bases at J, leaving 12 bases unmatched. As DNA, the CDR3 is TGTGCCAGCAGCTTATCGGGACAGGGCCGCCCGGGGGAGCAGTACTTC. Residues: CASSLSGQGRPGEQYF. Full variable domain (missing parts from reference TRBV11-3 and TRBJ2-7): EAGVVQSPRYKIIEKKQPVAFWCNPISGHNTLYWYLQNLGQGPELLIRYENEEAVDDSQLPKDRFSAERLKGVDSTLKIQPAELGDSAVYLCASSLSGQGRPGEQYFGPGTRLTVT.

The V and J genes are TRBV7-7 and TRBJ2-2; D is uncertain. CDR1 is SSHAT and CDR2 is FNYEAQ in the germline V gene (reference sequence). V was clipped by 3 bases and J by 1 base, with 9 bases between them. The CDR3 spans 15 residues. The DNA of the CDR3 is TGTGCCAGCAGCTTTTCGGTAGGGAACACCGGGGAGCTGTTTTTT. Translation gives CASSFSVGNTGELFF.

This chain connects TRBV5-1 to TRBJ1-3; D remains unclear. Germline lookup yields CDR1 SGHRS and CDR2 YFSETQ. Trimming stripped 0 bases from V and 0 bases from J, with 13 bases between. CDR3 length equals 17 residues. The CDR3 loop reads CASSLVLAGSSGNTIYF. The CDR3, as DNA: TGCGCCAGCAGCTTGGTTTTGGCGGGAAGCTCTGGAAACACCATATATTTT.